Detailed here is one T cell receptor (beta chain). The data were obtained in a study of T cell repertoires in ileal Crohn's disease. TCRdb keeps only in-frame clones here, not all; method: immunoSEQ multiplex PCR. This table has several thousand clones, roughly 95% appearing once. Sequencing input: ileal tissue. This clonotype was sampled from an adult with Crohn's disease.

This CDR3 reads CASSRTPSTNEKLFF. The CDR3 DNA is TGTGCCAGTAGTAGGACACCTTCAACTAATGAAAAACTGTTTTTT. The chain has TRBV19 and TRBJ1-4, with D perhaps matching TRBD1 (5 bases). Germline lookup yields CDR1 LNHDA and CDR2 SQIVND (reference sequence). V was trimmed by 4 bases and J by 0 bases, leaving 9 bases between them. This CDR3 region has 15 residues.